The 22 T cell receptor beta chains listed next were all sequenced from one sample in a study of identical twins. From the 5' RACE reads, TCRdb called clonotypes with MiXCR, one entry per CDR3 protein. Among roughly 1.6 million distinct CDR3 sequences, under 35% were seen once, and the ten largest hold 0.27%. Material: cord blood. The receptors stem from a newborn girl in good health.

In this sample, this clonotype turned up a few times. The chain carries TRBV7-2 and TRBJ2-5; D gene unclear. Looked up from germline, CDR1 is SGHTA and CDR2 is FQGNSA. The V end was cut by 2 bases, the J end by 4 bases, with 11 bases between. The CDR3 has 14 amino acids. In DNA form, the CDR3 reads TGTGCCAGCAGCTTAAGGCTAGTCGGAGAGACCCAGTACTTC. Residues: CASSLRLVGETQYF. The full variable domain, in which reference TRBV7-2 and TRBJ2-5 provide the parts outside the CDR3, is GAGVSQSPSNKVTEKGKDVELRCDPISGHTALYWYRQSLGQGLEFLIYFQGNSAPDKSGLPSDRFSAERTGGSVSTLTIQRTQQEDSAVYLCASSLRLVGETQYFGPGTRLLVL.

This clonotype was seen many times. This sequence joins TRBV6-5 and TRBJ1-1, with TRBD1 identical over 7 bases. The CDR3 is made up of 14 amino acids. Germline CDR1 and CDR2: MNHEY and SVGAGI. Losses at the gene ends were 6 bases for V and 1 base for J; bases not matched to a gene: 5. CDR3 protein: CASSNRGPNTEAFF. In DNA form, the CDR3 reads TGTGCCAGCAGCAACAGGGGCCCGAACACTGAAGCTTTCTTT.

V and J are TRBV20-1 and TRBJ1-5; D is perhaps TRBD1 (6 bases). The CDR3 is 19 residues long. The V gene lost 2 bases and the J gene lost 0 bases, with 23 bases spanning the gap. Per germline, CDR1 DFQATT and CDR2 SNEGSKA (reference sequence). This CDR3 reads CSARSGLSWGPYSNQPQHF. The DNA of the CDR3 is TGCAGTGCTAGATCTGGGTTGTCGTGGGGGCCTTATAGCAATCAGCCCCAGCATTTT.

This sequence joins TRBV9 and TRBJ2-7; no definite D call. CDR1 and CDR2 (germline): SGDLS, YYNGEE. The CDR3 spans 13 residues. The V and J ends lost 2 bases and 7 bases respectively, with 13 bases between them. This chain's CDR3 is CASSVTMGYEQYF. The CDR3, as DNA: TGTGCCAGCAGCGTCACAATGGGCTATGAGCAGTACTTC.

The CDR3 bases are TGCGCCAGCAGCTTAAACCTTAATGAAAAACTGTTTTTT. As protein: CASSLNLNEKLFF. The chain combines TRBV5-1 with TRBJ1-4; D call uncertain. CDR3 size: 13 residues. CDR1 SGHRS and CDR2 YFSETQ come from the germline V gene. V was cut by 2 bases and J by 4 bases, with 6 bases left in between.

J is TRBJ2-4 and V is TRBV3-1; TRBD1 agrees at 9 bases. Unmatched junction bases numbered 8, after V lost 2 bases and J lost 3 bases. The length of the CDR3 is 17 residues. CDR1 LGHDT and CDR2 YNNKEL come from the germline V gene (reference sequence). CDR3 DNA sequence: TGTGCCAGCAGCCAATCCCGGGACAGGGTTCTCAAAAACATTCAGTACTTC. This encodes CASSQSRDRVLKNIQYF.

The rearrangement uses TRBV29-1 and TRBJ1-2, with 9 bases lining up with TRBD1. Germline V lookup: CDR1 SQVTM, CDR2 ANQGSEA. V lost 1 base to trimming and J lost 3 bases; unmatched junction nucleotides: 6. This CDR3 comprises 15 residues. DNA for the CDR3: TGCAGCGTTGAAGGTTCTCGGGACAGGGACTATGGCTACACCTTC. Amino acids: CSVEGSRDRDYGYTF.

This chain joins TRBV6-1 and TRBJ1-1; D is uncertain. Germline CDR1 is MNHNS and CDR2 is SASEGT. This CDR3 spans 15 amino acids. The V gene lost 1 base and the J gene lost 1 base, with 10 bases spanning the gap. The CDR3 sequence: CASSEGMARNTEAFF. The CDR3 coding sequence is TGTGCCAGCAGTGAAGGAATGGCGAGGAACACTGAAGCTTTCTTT.

This clonotype has just one count. The chain has TRBV20-1 and TRBJ2-1; 9 bases map to TRBD2. The V gene's germline CDR1 is DFQATT and CDR2 SNEGSKA (reference sequence). Germline trimming cut 6 bases from V and 0 bases from J; bases unmatched to any gene: 9. CDR3 length: 16 amino acids. This CDR3 reads CSATSERGASYNEQFF. The DNA for the CDR3 is TGCAGTGCGACCTCCGAGCGGGGGGCCTCCTACAATGAGCAGTTCTTC.

This clonotype was found a few times. The rearrangement uses TRBV19 and TRBJ2-7; TRBD1 might be the D (5 bases). Germline lookup yields CDR1 LNHDA and CDR2 SQIVND (reference sequence). The CDR3 contains 14 residues. The germline V and J ends were trimmed by 3 bases and 6 bases, with 15 bases remaining between them. The CDR3 is CASSISLDIPEQYF. The CDR3 DNA is TGTGCCAGTAGTATTTCGCTGGACATCCCCGAGCAGTACTTC. Using reference TRBV19 and TRBJ2-7 for the parts outside the CDR3, the full variable domain is DGGITQSPKYLFRKEGQNVTLSCEQNLNHDAMYWYRQDPGQGLRLIYYSQIVNDFQKGDIAEGYSVSREKKESFPLTVTSAQKNPTAFYLCASSISLDIPEQYFGPGTRLTVT.

The chain joins TRBV7-2 to TRBJ2-4, with 13 bases identical to TRBD2. TRBJ2-7 matches the DNA end more closely, so the J call is doubtful. The germline gives CDR1 SGHTA, CDR2 FQGNSA. The length of the CDR3 is 16 residues. This CDR3 reads CASSPRLAGGINEQYF. The CDR3, as DNA: TGTGCCAGCAGCCCGCGACTAGCGGGAGGTATCAACGAGCAGTACTTC.

The V and J genes are TRBV5-4 and TRBJ2-1; 13 bases agree with TRBD2. V shed 3 bases, J shed 10 bases, and the junction held 7 bases outside the gene matches. Germline-derived CDR1 and CDR2 are SGHNT and YYREEE (reference sequence). This CDR3 has 15 amino acids. The chain's CDR3 is CASSSTSGGAREQFF. For the CDR3, the DNA is TGTGCCAGCAGCTCTACTAGCGGGGGGGCAAGGGAGCAGTTCTTC. The full variable domain, in which reference TRBV5-4 and TRBJ2-1 provide the parts outside the CDR3, is ETGVTQSPTHLIKTRGQQVTLRCSSQSGHNTVSWYQQALGQGPQFIFQYYREEENGRGNFPPRFSGLQFPNYSSELNVNALELDDSALYLCASSSTSGGAREQFFGPGTRLTVL.

The chain is built from TRBV9 and TRBJ2-5, with 7 nucleotides matching TRBD2. The assigned J gene may be wrong: the sequence end matches TRBJ2-1 better. The CDR3 consists of 15 residues. Germline assignment: CDR1 SGDLS and CDR2 YYNGEE. The CDR3 protein is CASSVGAGPQETQFF. The CDR3 DNA is TGTGCCAGCAGCGTAGGAGCGGGGCCTCAAGAGACCCAGTTCTTC.

The genes are TRBV4-1 and TRBJ2-3; 9 positions agree with TRBD2. The CDR3 sequence is 12 residues long. The ends lost 3 bases at V and 10 bases at J; junction bases unmatched: 2. Germline CDR1 and CDR2: MGHRA and YSYEKL. The CDR3 spells CASSHLAGAQYF. As DNA, the CDR3 is TGCGCCAGCAGCCACTTAGCGGGAGCGCAGTATTTT.

This clonotype occurred a few times. The chain couples TRBV20-1 to TRBJ2-3; TRBD2 matches at 14 bases. Germline V gene data show CDR1 as DFQATT and CDR2 as SNEGSKA (reference sequence). CDR3 length: 15 amino acids. Germline trimming cut 5 bases from V and 3 bases from J; bases unmatched to any gene: 4. As DNA, the CDR3 is TGCAGTGCTGGCCGGACTAGCGGGGGGACAGATACGCAGTATTTT. Its translation is CSAGRTSGGTDTQYF.

The V call is TRBV6-2 or TRBV6-3, the J call TRBJ2-5; D ambiguous. With the DNA end fitting TRBJ2-7 better, the J assignment may be wrong. Germline V gives CDR1 MNHEY, CDR2 SVGEGT. This CDR3 has 14 amino acids. The CDR3 bases are TGTGCCAGCAGTTACGTAGGCGGCTTCTACGAGCAGTACTTC. It is translated as CASSYVGGFYEQYF.

The genes are TRBV12-3 or TRBV12-4 and TRBJ2-7; TRBD1 matches 8 bases. This CDR3 comprises 15 residues. After removal of 4 bases from V and 4 bases from J, the junction contained 9 bases not matched to a gene. Written as DNA, the CDR3 is TGTGCCAGCAGTTCCCGAAGACAGGGGATTTACGAGCAGTACTTC. This codes for CASSSRRQGIYEQYF.

In its sample, this clonotype was seen a few times. The chain uses TRBV30 and TRBJ1-2; D may be TRBD1 (6 bases). CDR3 length: 14 amino acids. The germline CDR1 and CDR2 sequences are GTSNPN and SVGIG (reference sequence). Trimming pared 0 bases from V and 3 bases from J, leaving 11 bases between. The chain's CDR3 is CAWSVLQGYYGYTF. DNA of the CDR3: TGTGCCTGGAGTGTACTACAGGGCTACTATGGCTACACCTTC.

V is TRBV4-1 and J is TRBJ1-4; no clear D. Trimming took off 0 bases at V and 5 bases at J, with 7 bases between the two ends. The germline gives CDR1 MGHRA, CDR2 YSYEKL. The CDR3 is 14 residues long. The CDR3 sequence: CASSQEVGNEKLFF. DNA of the CDR3: TGCGCCAGCAGCCAAGAGGTCGGGAATGAAAAACTGTTTTTT.

The gene calls are TRBV15 and TRBJ1-1, with D perhaps matching TRBD1 (6 bases). The germline V and J ends were trimmed by 1 base and 0 bases, with 12 bases remaining between them. This CDR3 has 16 residues. Germline CDR1 LNHNV, CDR2 YYDKDF (reference sequence). The CDR3 coding sequence is TGTGCCACCAGCAGAGTCCCGGACAGCCTGAACACTGAAGCTTTCTTT. Amino acid sequence: CATSRVPDSLNTEAFF.

This clonotype occurred a few times. The V call is TRBV25-1, the J call TRBJ1-1; D gene uncertain. This CDR3 is 15 amino acids long. Germline loops: CDR1 MGHDK, CDR2 SYGVNS. Trimming left V 1 base short and J 1 base short, with 10 bases between. The CDR3 protein is CASSEWNSRNTEAFF. The CDR3, as DNA: TGTGCCAGCAGTGAATGGAATAGCCGGAACACTGAAGCTTTCTTT.

This clonotype was detected a few times. V gene TRBV25-1 combines with J gene TRBJ1-2; 9 positions match TRBD1. J was trimmed by 3 bases and V by 1 base; bases with no gene match: 9. CDR1 is MGHDK and CDR2 is SYGVNS in the germline V gene. This CDR3 has 17 amino acids. This CDR3 is CASSEFDRGGLYYGYTF. For the CDR3, the DNA is TGTGCCAGCAGTGAATTCGACAGGGGGGGACTATACTATGGCTACACCTTC.